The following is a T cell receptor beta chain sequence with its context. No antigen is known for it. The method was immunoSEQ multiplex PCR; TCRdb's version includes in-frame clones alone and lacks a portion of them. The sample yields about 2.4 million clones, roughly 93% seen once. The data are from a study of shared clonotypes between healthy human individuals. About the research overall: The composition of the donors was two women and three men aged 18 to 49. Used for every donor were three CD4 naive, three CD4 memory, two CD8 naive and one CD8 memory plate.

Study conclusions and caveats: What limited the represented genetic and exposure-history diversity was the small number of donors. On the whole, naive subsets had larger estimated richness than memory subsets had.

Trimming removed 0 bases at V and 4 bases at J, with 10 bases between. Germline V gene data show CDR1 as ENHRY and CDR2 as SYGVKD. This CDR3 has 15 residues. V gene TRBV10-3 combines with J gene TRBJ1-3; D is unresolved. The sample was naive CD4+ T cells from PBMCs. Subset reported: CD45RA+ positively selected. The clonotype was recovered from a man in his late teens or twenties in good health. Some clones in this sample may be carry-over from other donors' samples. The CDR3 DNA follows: TGTGCCATCAGTGAGTCGGGTCTCGCCGGAAACACCATATATTTT. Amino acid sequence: CAISESGLAGNTIYF.